This TCR beta chain was obtained from a study of naive and memory T cell subsets. Whole-study findings and limits: TCR abundance followed a power law differing between naive and memory subsets. Naive repertoires, especially CD8, held a few larger clonotypes, possibly memory cells re-expressing CD45RA. Clonotypes here are unpaired alpha or beta chain sequences. In CD4 and CD8 cells, diversity dropped from naive through EMRA.

This clonotype has ten or more counts. Its antigen is still unknown. The beta constant-region primer was an equimolar mix of two oligonucleotides covering TRBC1 and TRBC2. Ligated cDNA was amplified by four rounds of PCR with nested alpha and beta constant-region primers and SP2. TCRdb passed the UMI-ligation and nested PCR reads through MiXCR, listing each CDR3 protein once. The sample contains 140,000 to 150,000 distinct CDR3 sequences, about 20% of which appear only once. V shed 6 bases, J shed 4 bases, and the junction held 10 bases outside the gene matches. The CDR3 is made up of 16 amino acids. Germline CDR1 and CDR2: MDHEN and SYDVKM.

Source material: naive CD4+ T cells from blood. This clonotype originated in a human donor in good health. The chain links TRBV28 to TRBJ2-1, with TRBD2 matching over 9 bases. The CDR3 bases are TGTGCCAGCAGCACTGCGGCGGGAGGGTCTTACAATGAGCAGTTCTTC. It encodes CASSTAAGGSYNEQFF.